These T cell receptor beta chains were read from a single sample in a study of identical twins. From the 5' RACE reads, TCRdb called clonotypes with MiXCR, one entry per CDR3 protein. The sample includes roughly 630,000 distinct CDR3 sequences, 7.1% of them seen just once. The same sample was also studied in work on yellow fever vaccine responses in identical twins.

The material sequenced was PBMCs. Every receptor here comes from a woman between 18 and 29 years old in good health. CDR3s include the opening cysteine and the closing phenylalanine or tryptophan.

j_call v_call cdr3_aa
TRBJ1-2 TRBV29-1 CSVEDRTETNYGYTF
TRBJ2-1 TRBV11-2 CASSQGVAFSYNEQFF
TRBJ1-5 TRBV4-1 CASSQVLQGLGQPQHF
TRBJ1-1 TRBV5-6 CASSLGPGPAFF
TRBJ2-3 TRBV7-8 CASSLRAGVDTQYF
TRBJ2-3 TRBV5-1 CASRPGGQLDTQYF
TRBJ2-7 TRBV29-1 CSVKQSGTTTYEQYF
TRBJ2-1 TRBV4-1 CASSQALQGLDEQFF
TRBJ2-2 TRBV20-1 CSARYRFRAESNTGELFF
TRBJ2-2 TRBV3-1 CASSQGRGNTGELFF
TRBJ2-1 TRBV20-1 CSPRGNSYNEQFF
TRBJ1-5 TRBV5-8 CASTREGTRQPQHF
TRBJ2-2 TRBV5-1 CASSLATRGVLFF
TRBJ2-1 TRBV12-3/TRBV12-4 CASTSLAGGFDEQFF
TRBJ2-5 TRBV5-1 CASSSGTGGWETQYF
TRBJ1-1 TRBV10-3 CATADSMNTEAFF
TRBJ1-2 TRBV15 CATSRDGGIVSYGYTF
TRBJ2-2 TRBV29-1 CSAGKGSGRAYTGELFF
TRBJ1-1 TRBV4-1 CASSQASLNTEAFF
TRBJ1-2 TRBV12-3/TRBV12-4 CASSLLPGTGSLGYTF
TRBJ2-5 TRBV18 CASSGDRTQETQYF
TRBJ2-7 TRBV5-1 CASALSPEPGEQYF
TRBJ2-5 TRBV29-1 CSTWGRIGTGAVRGETQYF
TRBJ2-1 TRBV24-1 CATSDQTPRSYNEQFF
TRBJ2-2 TRBV11-2 CASSLDIRRLADTGELFF
TRBJ2-5 TRBV29-1 CSVQDRGKRETQYF
TRBJ1-6 TRBV12-3/TRBV12-4 CASSLKAGNSPLHF
TRBJ2-5 TRBV5-1 CATQNEETQYF
TRBJ1-2 TRBV12-3/TRBV12-4 CASATVNYGYTF
TRBJ2-5 TRBV11-2 CASSLQGVGETQYF
TRBJ2-1 TRBV5-1 CATRPGQSSYNEQFF